The 18 T cell receptor beta chains below all came from one sample that was sequenced in a study of shared clonotypes between healthy human individuals. The data were produced by immunoSEQ multiplex PCR, yet TCRdb's version contains in-frame clones alone and is incomplete. The data hold about 320,000 clones, with about nine tenths observed a single time. Sequencing input: memory CD8+ T cells sorted from blood. The sample's subset: CD45RO+ cells pooled with CCR7-negative TemRA cells. The receptors were sampled from a young man in good health.

This clone was detected many times. The J gene is TRBJ2-2, the V gene TRBV7-2, with 11 bases fitting TRBD2. Germline assignment: CDR1 SGHTA and CDR2 FQGNSA. CDR3 length equals 17 residues. V gave up 1 base and J gave up 4 bases; unmatched junction bases: 5. Written as DNA, the CDR3 is TGTGCCAGCAGCTTAGTACATCTAGCGGGAGGCACCGGGGAGCTGTTTTTT. Its protein product is CASSLVHLAGGTGELFF.

The rearrangement links TRBV2 to TRBJ2-5, with D possibly being TRBD1 or TRBD2 (5 bases each). The CDR3 is 15 amino acids. Germline V gene sequence: CDR1 SNHLY, CDR2 FYNNEI. Trimming stripped 6 bases from V and 1 base from J, with 15 bases between. The CDR3 bases are TGTGCCAGCAGAACCCCGGGACGGAGCCAAGAGACCCAGTACTTC. Its protein product is CASRTPGRSQETQYF.

This clone was seen once. This rearrangement joins TRBV28 to TRBJ1-5; D is uncertain. Germline-derived CDR1 and CDR2 are MDHEN and SYDVKM. The length of the CDR3 is 14 residues. Trimming took off 4 bases at V and 2 bases at J, with 9 bases between the two ends. The CDR3: CASSSEGGNQPQHF. The CDR3 DNA follows: TGTGCCAGCAGTTCCGAGGGCGGCAATCAGCCCCAGCATTTT.

The V call is TRBV5-1, the J call TRBJ2-6, with D possibly matching TRBD1 (6 bases). The CDR3 totals 17 residues. Germline V gene lookup returns CDR1 SGHRS and CDR2 YFSETQ. V lost 2 bases to trimming and J lost 0 bases, with 12 bases between them. The CDR3 coding sequence is TGCGCCAGCAGCTTCAGGGGTCCGAGCTCTGGGGCCAACGTCCTGACTTTC. Its translation: CASSFRGPSSGANVLTF.

This chain uses TRBV30 with TRBJ1-1; no definite D call. This CDR3 contains 10 residues. Germline V gives CDR1 GTSNPN, CDR2 SVGIG (reference sequence). Deletions cut 5 bases from V and 4 bases from J, with 5 bases between. CDR3 residues: CAWGVTEAFF. DNA of the CDR3: TGTGCCTGGGGGGTCACTGAAGCTTTCTTT.

The chain combines TRBV7-9 with TRBJ1-2; no reliable D call. The length of the CDR3 is 15 residues. Germline V gene data show CDR1 as SEHNR and CDR2 as FQNEAQ (reference sequence). With 2 bases removed from V and 8 bases from J, the gap between germline ends came to 18 bases. CDR3 in DNA: TGTGCCAGCAGCTTAACCCCGAGGGTGGGCCGGGGCTACACCTTC. Amino acid sequence: CASSLTPRVGRGYTF.

The V call is TRBV29-1, the J call TRBJ2-7; D possibly matches TRBD1 or TRBD2 (6 bases each). This CDR3 contains 16 residues. From germline, CDR1 is SQVTM and CDR2 ANQGSEA. V lost 0 bases, J lost 0 bases, and 15 bases lay in between. The CDR3: CSVEERGGRSSYEQYF. Written as DNA, the CDR3 is TGCAGCGTTGAAGAACGAGGGGGGAGGAGCTCCTACGAGCAGTACTTC.

The CDR3 reads CASSPGGEGETQYF. CDR3 nucleotides: TGTGCCAGCAGCCCGGGGGGGGAAGGAGAGACCCAGTACTTC. The chain uses TRBV6-5 and TRBJ2-5, with TRBD2 matching over 8 bases. CDR1 and CDR2 (germline): MNHEY, SVGAGI. Trimming removed 6 bases from V and 4 bases from J; junction bases left unmatched: 7. The CDR3 covers 14 residues.

The CDR3 sequence: CASNALYNSPLHF. CDR3 coding DNA: TGTGCCAGTAACGCCCTCTATAATTCACCCCTCCACTTT. The chain recombines TRBV19 with TRBJ1-6, with unresolved D. Per germline, CDR1 LNHDA and CDR2 SQIVND (reference sequence). With 7 bases removed from V and 3 bases from J, the gap between germline ends came to 7 bases. This CDR3 contains 13 residues.

J is TRBJ2-1 and V is TRBV11-2; 12 bases fit TRBD2. CDR3 length: 15 residues. The V segment lost 3 bases and the J segment 6 bases; nucleotides outside the gene matches: 3. Germline values: CDR1 SGHAT, CDR2 FQNNGV. CDR3 amino acids: CASSLGTSGLNEQFF. The CDR3 DNA reads TGTGCCAGCAGCTTGGGGACTAGCGGGCTCAATGAGCAGTTCTTC.

This sequence joins TRBV10-3 and TRBJ2-1, with D possibly matching TRBD1 (6 bases). CDR3 length: 13 residues. Germline V lookup: CDR1 ENHRY, CDR2 SYGVKD. V lost 10 bases and J lost 2, with 12 bases in between. As DNA, the CDR3 is TGTGCCACCCGGGACACCGCCTACAATGAGCAGTTCTTC. This sequence encodes CATRDTAYNEQFF.

The chain recombines TRBV27 with TRBJ1-4; possibly TRBD1 for D (5 bases). V lost 5 bases and J lost 4, with 17 bases in between. This CDR3 is 16 amino acids long. Germline CDR1 is MNHEY and CDR2 is SMNVEV (reference sequence). The CDR3 nucleotides are TGTGCCAGCAGTCACCTGAGAGGGGCGCTTAATGAAAAACTGTTTTTT. Its translation: CASSHLRGALNEKLFF.

The genes are TRBV10-3 and TRBJ1-5; a possible D gene is TRBD1 (5 bases). CDR3 length: 18 residues. Per germline, CDR1 ENHRY and CDR2 SYGVKD. V was shortened by 0 bases and J by 0 bases, with 15 bases between the two germline ends. This chain's CDR3 is CAISESKKGLYSNQPQHF. The CDR3 nucleotides are TGTGCCATCAGTGAGTCGAAAAAGGGACTGTATAGCAATCAGCCCCAGCATTTT.

The rearrangement joins TRBV7-9 to TRBJ1-5; unclear D gene. Germline CDR1 reads SEHNR; CDR2 reads FQNEAQ (reference sequence). V lost 1 base to trimming and J lost 4 bases, with 2 bases between them. The CDR3 is 12 amino acids. CDR3 sequence reads: CASSLENQPQHF. CDR3 in DNA: TGTGCCAGCAGCTTAGAAAATCAGCCCCAGCATTTT.

The rearrangement links TRBV4-2 to TRBJ2-7; D is ambiguous. Germline V gene data show CDR1 as LGHNA and CDR2 as YNFKEQ. This CDR3 spans 15 amino acids. The V gene lost 3 bases and the J gene lost 4 bases, with 16 bases spanning the gap. The CDR3 coding sequence is TGTGCCAGCAGCCAGGGCCTAAACGAAGTTTACGAGCAGTACTTC. This encodes CASSQGLNEVYEQYF.

The chain employs TRBV13 and TRBJ2-1; D may be TRBD1 or TRBD2 (6 bases each). Germline V CDR1 and CDR2: PRHDT, FYEKMQ (reference sequence). The CDR3 runs 15 residues. Between the trimmed V and J ends, which lost 10 bases and 0 bases, there was a span of 16 bases. In nucleotides, the CDR3 is TGTGCCACAACAGTGGGGGGCAGCTCCTACAATGAGCAGTTCTTC. Its protein is CATTVGGSSYNEQFF.

This clone was counted a single time. V is TRBV10-3 and J is TRBJ2-7, with 9 bases matching TRBD2. This CDR3 is built from 21 residues. J was trimmed by 3 bases and V by 3 bases; bases with no gene match: 24. Germline V gene data show CDR1 as ENHRY and CDR2 as SYGVKD. The CDR3 DNA reads as TGTGCCATCAGTGACCCCGATGTGAAGGGGCGAGGGACTAGCCTCAACTACGAGCAGTACTTC. Translation: CAISDPDVKGRGTSLNYEQYF.

There are a few counts of this clone. The genes are TRBV5-4 and TRBJ1-2; D might be TRBD1 (5 bases). V shed 4 bases and J shed 10 bases, with 20 bases lying between them. Germline lookup yields CDR1 SGHNT and CDR2 YYREEE (reference sequence). The CDR3 totals 14 residues. CDR3 coding DNA: TGTGCCAGCAGCGCTACCGGGACGCGGGTTGACTACACCTTC. This codes for CASSATGTRVDYTF.